This record concerns one T cell receptor (beta chain) sequence. Exposed participants came across a COVID-19 case within 2 weeks before study entry. In the study's own analysis: How many nucleated cells were present was estimated from reference gene primer amplification. TCRdb's table, derived via immunoSEQ multiplex PCR, lists solely in-frame clones and lacks some. The V and J calls and clone size were taken over from that table, and D and trimming were inferred from the DNA. The profile covers 200,000 to 300,000 clones, with under 90% appearing a single time and 3.6% taken by the ten largest. The sample belongs to a study of blood T cell repertoires in COVID-19. V dropped 3 bases and J dropped 4; count of bases not matched to a gene: 7. The CDR3 is 15 residues long. Germline CDR1 and CDR2: SGDLS and YYNGEE.

This sequence joins TRBV9 and TRBJ1-2, with TRBD1 matching 9 bases. This TCR was sampled from a middle-aged woman who had been exposed to COVID-19. Source material: PBMCs or T cells enriched from blood (not recorded which). The CDR3 spells CASSALTGGLYGYTF. For the CDR3, the DNA is TGTGCCAGCAGCGCGTTGACAGGGGGACTCTATGGCTACACCTTC.